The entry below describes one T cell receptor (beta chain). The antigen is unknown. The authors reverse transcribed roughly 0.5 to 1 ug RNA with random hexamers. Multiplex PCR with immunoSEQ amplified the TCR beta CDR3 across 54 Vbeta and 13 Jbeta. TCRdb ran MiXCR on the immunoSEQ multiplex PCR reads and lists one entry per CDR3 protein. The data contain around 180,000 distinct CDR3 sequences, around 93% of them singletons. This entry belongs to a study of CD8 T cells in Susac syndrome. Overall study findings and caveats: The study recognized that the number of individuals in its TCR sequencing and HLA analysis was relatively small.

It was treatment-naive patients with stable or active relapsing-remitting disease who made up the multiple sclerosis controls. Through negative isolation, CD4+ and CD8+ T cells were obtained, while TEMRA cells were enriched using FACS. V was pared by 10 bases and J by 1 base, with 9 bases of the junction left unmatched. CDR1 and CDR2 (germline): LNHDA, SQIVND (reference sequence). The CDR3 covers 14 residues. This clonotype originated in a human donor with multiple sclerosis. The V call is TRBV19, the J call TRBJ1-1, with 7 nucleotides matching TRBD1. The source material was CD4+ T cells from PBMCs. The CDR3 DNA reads TGTGCCACTCAAGAGGGACAGCCGAACACTGAAGCTTTCTTT. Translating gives CATQEGQPNTEAFF.